This is a list of T cell receptor beta chains from one sample in a study of OX40 agonist ivuxolimab in advanced cancers. Assay: immunoSEQ multiplex PCR; the TCRdb copy retains only in-frame clones and omits some. The sample gives about 80,000 clones, approximately 92% of which show up once; approximately 8% is in the top ten. The material was CD4+ or CD8+ T cells sorted from blood, obtained in a trial of the OX40 agonist ivuxolimab. The receptor source for this set is an adult with an advanced solid tumor such as melanoma, head and neck, liver or kidney cancer. Both conserved end residues are part of each CDR3. A D gene is named only where the DNA matches it firmly. Size tells how often a clone was seen (once, few, many) or the class of an expanded clone, and some rows leave it out.

>TRBD1|TRBJ2-7|NA|TRBV5-4
CASSDRGFFEQYF
TGTGCCAGCAGCGACAGGGGGTTCTTCGAGCAGTACTTC
>NA|TRBJ2-7|NA|TRBV14
CASSPQLDVAGSSYEQYF
TGTGCCAGCAGCCCCCAACTGGATGTGGCAGGCTCTTCCTACGAGCAGTACTTC
>TRBD1|TRBJ2-7|NA|TRBV27
CASSPTGQGAHEQYF
TGTGCCAGCAGTCCGACCGGACAGGGGGCCCACGAGCAGTACTTC
>NA|TRBJ1-2|once|TRBV25-1
CASSSGRDGYTF
TGTGCCAGCAGTAGTGGTCGCGATGGCTACACCTTC
>NA|TRBJ1-5|once|TRBV15
CATSRGRGQPQHF
TGTGCCACCAGCAGAGGGAGGGGTCAGCCCCAGCATTTT
>TRBD2|TRBJ2-7|NA|TRBV11-2
CASSSGLAGVNYEQYF
TGTGCCAGCAGCTCGGGACTAGCGGGGGTGAACTACGAGCAGTACTTC
>NA|TRBJ1-3|NA|TRBV13
CASSSRVRDTIYF
TGTGCCAGCAGCTCCAGGGTTCGGGACACCATATATTTT
>NA|TRBJ1-5|few|TRBV6-1
CASSEPQAAFDQPQHF
TGTGCCAGCAGTGAACCACAGGCCGCTTTCGATCAGCCCCAGCATTTT
>NA|TRBJ1-4|once|TRBV5-4
CASSRRGEGEKLFF
TGTGCCAGCAGCCGGCGGGGGGAAGGAGAAAAACTGTTTTTT
>NA|TRBJ2-3|once|TRBV7-2
CASSFGFTDTQYF
TGTGCCAGCAGCTTTGGATTCACAGATACGCAGTATTTT
>NA|TRBJ2-7|NA|TRBV7-9
CASSSTRGRTYEQYF
TGTGCCAGCAGCTCTACACGTGGGAGGACCTACGAGCAGTACTTC
>NA|TRBJ2-7|once|TRBV7-9
CASSLVPGGSTSYEQYF
TGTGCCAGCAGCTTAGTGCCGGGCGGGTCCACTTCCTACGAGCAGTACTTC
>NA|TRBJ1-2|NA|TRBV5-6
CASSLGGSNYGYTF
TGTGCCAGCAGCTTGGGGGGGTCTAACTATGGCTACACCTTC
>NA|TRBJ1-5|NA|TRBV6-6
CASRPSPGLPQHF
TGTGCCAGCAGACCTAGCCCTGGGCTGCCCCAGCATTTT
>NA|TRBJ2-7|once|TRBV4-2
CASSLLGAASYEQYF
TGTGCCAGCAGCCTTTTGGGGGCGGCCTCCTACGAGCAGTACTTC
>NA|TRBJ1-1|NA|TRBV7-3
CASSSGSYMNTEAFF
TGTGCCAGCAGCTCCGGGTCGTACATGAACACTGAAGCTTTCTTT
>NA|TRBJ2-7|NA|TRBV25-1
CASSLGPQYF
TGTGCCAGCAGCCTGGGACCGCAGTACTTC
>TRBD1|TRBJ1-2|NA|TRBV6-1
CASMGQGAGGYTF
TGTGCCAGCATGGGACAGGGGGCGGGAGGCTACACCTTC
>NA|TRBJ2-1|NA|TRBV15
CATSRASGGNNEQFF
TGTGCCACCAGCAGAGCTTCCGGCGGAAACAATGAGCAGTTCTTC
>NA|TRBJ2-1|NA|TRBV2
CASSEFRGHNEQFF
TGTGCCAGCAGTGAGTTTCGGGGTCACAATGAGCAGTTCTTC
>NA|TRBJ1-2|NA|TRBV27
CASRNSYGYTF
TGTGCCAGCAGAAATAGTTATGGCTACACCTTC
>TRBD2|TRBJ2-1|NA|TRBV15
CATSRDSPGGGQNEQFF
TGTGCCACCAGCAGAGACTCCCCTGGGGGGGGTCAAAATGAGCAGTTCTTC
>TRBD1|TRBJ1-6|NA|TRBV4-3
CASSQDQGALSPLHF
TGCGCCAGCAGCCAAGACCAGGGGGCATTATCACCCCTCCACTTT
>TRBD2|TRBJ2-2|NA|TRBV9
CASSVDSGGMNTGELFF
TGTGCCAGCAGCGTAGATAGCGGGGGGATGAACACCGGGGAGCTGTTTTTT
>TRBD2|TRBJ2-2|NA|TRBV10-3
CAISAPAGAGELFF
TGTGCCATCAGCGCACCAGCGGGGGCCGGGGAGCTGTTTTTT
>NA|TRBJ2-7|NA|TRBV5-6
CASSRNRAYEQYF
TGTGCCAGCAGCCGCAACAGGGCGTATGAGCAGTACTTC
>NA|TRBJ2-7|NA|TRBV27
CASSFVGDPGEQYF
TGTGCCAGCAGTTTCGTGGGGGACCCGGGGGAGCAGTACTTC
>NA|TRBJ2-1|NA|TRBV9
CASSVYLPGPYNEQFF
TGTGCCAGCAGCGTATACCTACCGGGGCCCTACAATGAGCAGTTCTTC
>NA|TRBJ2-7|NA|TRBV25-1
CASSDRESYEQYF
TGTGCCAGCAGTGACAGGGAAAGTTACGAGCAGTACTTC
>NA|TRBJ1-6|NA|TRBV27
CASSLYRDQVAPLHF
TGTGCCAGCAGTTTATACCGGGACCAGGTTGCACCCCTCCACTTT
>TRBD1|TRBJ1-6|NA|TRBV5-1
CASSWGTGDNSPLHF
TGCGCCAGCAGCTGGGGGACAGGGGATAATTCACCCCTCCACTTT
>NA|TRBJ1-1|NA|TRBV10-1
CASSETVNTEAFF
TGCGCCAGCAGTGAGACGGTGAACACTGAAGCTTTCTTT
>NA|TRBJ2-1|NA|TRBV2
CASSDGEGFSSSYNEQFF
TGTGCCAGCAGTGATGGTGAGGGCTTCTCGAGCTCCTACAATGAGCAGTTCTTC
>NA|TRBJ1-1|few|TRBV9
CASSVAGTEAFF
TGTGCCAGCAGCGTAGCGGGCACTGAAGCTTTCTTT
>NA|TRBJ1-1|NA|TRBV10-3
CAAGGSSSEAFF
TGTGCCGCCGGAGGATCGAGCTCTGAAGCTTTCTTT
>NA|TRBJ2-7|once|TRBV5-1
CASSLPPRGTYEQYF
TGCGCCAGCAGCTTGCCCCCGCGTGGGACCTACGAGCAGTACTTC
>NA|TRBJ1-2|NA|TRBV16
CASSQWADYGYTF
TGTGCCAGCAGCCAATGGGCCGACTATGGCTACACCTTC
>TRBD1|TRBJ1-6|few|TRBV19
CASGQGDVSPLHF
TGTGCCAGCGGACAGGGGGATGTTTCACCCCTCCACTTT
>NA|TRBJ2-2|NA|TRBV10-2
CASSVVTGELFF
TGCGCCAGCAGTGTTGTGACCGGGGAGCTGTTTTTT
>NA|TRBJ1-2|NA|TRBV7-9
CASSQTSTYRGYTF
TGTGCCAGCAGCCAAACCTCGACCTACCGGGGCTACACCTTC
>NA|TRBJ1-4|once|TRBV11-2
CASSLVSNEKLFF
TGTGCCAGCAGCTTAGTATCTAATGAAAAACTGTTTTTT
>NA|TRBJ2-1|NA|TRBV14
CASSQGTAFSYNEQFF
TGTGCCAGCAGCCAAGGTACAGCGTTCTCCTACAATGAGCAGTTCTTC
>NA|TRBJ1-1|NA|TRBV27
CASSWGEYTEAFF
TGTGCCAGCAGTTGGGGCGAGTACACTGAAGCTTTCTTT
>TRBD2|TRBJ2-1|NA|TRBV7-6
CASSLEAGGYNEQFF
TGTGCCAGCAGCTTAGAAGCGGGGGGCTACAATGAGCAGTTCTTC
>NA|TRBJ1-2|NA|TRBV11-2
CASSSHGVQSNYGYTF
TGTGCCAGCAGCTCCCACGGTGTACAGTCTAACTATGGCTACACCTTC
>NA|TRBJ1-1|NA|TRBV7-9
CASSLSEGMTEAFF
TGTGCCAGCAGCTTAAGTGAGGGAATGACTGAAGCTTTCTTT
>TRBD1|TRBJ1-5|NA|TRBV9
CASSNDPGGPNQPQHF
TGTGCCAGCAGCAACGACCCAGGGGGCCCCAATCAGCCCCAGCATTTT
>TRBD1|TRBJ2-5|NA|TRBV19
CASSNPGTGDPFFQETQYF
TGTGCCAGTAGTAACCCCGGGACAGGGGACCCCTTCTTCCAAGAGACCCAGTACTTC
>TRBD1|TRBJ1-2|NA|TRBV4-1
CASSQVGTGDYGYTF
TGCGCCAGCAGCCAGGTAGGGACAGGGGACTATGGCTACACCTTC